What follows are 15 T cell receptor beta chains derived from one specimen sequenced in a study of cytomegalovirus exposure and HLA in healthy donors. The study ran its PCR with 60 Vbeta and 13 Jbeta primers. The data were produced by immunoSEQ multiplex PCR, yet TCRdb's version contains in-frame clones alone and is incomplete. The profile shows around 140,000 clones, about 77% of them singletons. The sequenced material came from PBMCs. Every receptor here comes from a woman aged 40 to 50 in good health and CMV-seronegative.

This chain uses TRBV6-6 with TRBJ1-2; possibly TRBD1 for D (6 bases). This CDR3 spans 13 amino acids. Deletions cut 6 bases from V and 1 base from J, with 9 bases between. Germline assignment: CDR1 MNHNY and CDR2 SVGAGI (reference sequence). The CDR3 is CASRGQSNYGYTF. CDR3 DNA: TGTGCCAGCAGAGGACAGAGTAACTATGGCTACACCTTC.

Notes on this clone: Distinct nucleotide sequences in the sample also encode this CDR3. The DNA of the CDR3 is TGTGCCTGGAGCGGGTCGAGCAATCAGCCCCAGCATTTT. Its protein product is CAWSGSSNQPQHF. This chain joins TRBV30 and TRBJ1-5; D is ambiguous. Germline V gene sequence: CDR1 GTSNPN, CDR2 SVGIG (reference sequence). Between the trimmed V and J ends, which lost 3 bases and 1 base, there was a span of 7 bases. This CDR3 comprises 13 residues.

The chain uses TRBV6-5 and TRBJ2-2; TRBD2 aligns across 7 bases. V lost 6 bases, J lost 7 bases, and 8 bases stayed unmatched. The CDR3 is 14 residues long. Germline values: CDR1 MNHEY, CDR2 SVGAGI. CDR3 in amino acids: CASRSPGGSGELFF. The CDR3, as DNA: TGTGCCAGCAGATCCCCCGGGGGGAGCGGGGAGCTGTTTTTT.

The rearrangement uses TRBV9 and TRBJ1-2; 11 bases are shared with TRBD1. CDR3 length: 15 amino acids. The germline V gene encodes CDR1 SGDLS and CDR2 YYNGEE. V gave up 4 bases and J gave up 4 bases; unmatched junction bases: 6. This CDR3 reads CASSPRTGGGYGYTF. The CDR3 nucleotides are TGTGCCAGCAGCCCCCGGACAGGGGGCGGCTATGGCTACACCTTC.

J is TRBJ1-6 and V is TRBV6-1; 8 bases line up with TRBD1. Trimming at V came to 1 base and at J to 7 bases, leaving 15 bases not matched to a gene. The CDR3 spans 19 residues. The germline CDR1 and CDR2 sequences are MNHNS and SASEGT. The CDR3: CASSEGASSGGARNSPLHF. The DNA for the CDR3 is TGTGCCAGCAGTGAAGGGGCCTCTTCAGGGGGCGCTCGGAATTCACCCCTCCACTTT.

This clone was detected a few times. J is TRBJ1-1 and V is TRBV7-9, with a weak D call TRBD1 (6 bases). Germline values: CDR1 SEHNR, CDR2 FQNEAQ (reference sequence). The CDR3 length is 13 residues. Trimming left V 5 bases short and J 1 base short, with 8 bases between. CDR3 region: CASSLTGNTEAFF. CDR3 sequence (DNA): TGTGCCAGCAGCCTGACAGGGAACACTGAAGCTTTCTTT.

The gene calls are TRBV30 and TRBJ2-3; 10 bases are a match to TRBD2. The CDR3 spans 15 residues. The germline gives CDR1 GTSNPN, CDR2 SVGIG (reference sequence). Germline trimming cut 0 bases from V and 8 bases from J; bases unmatched to any gene: 8. The CDR3 DNA reads TGTGCCTGGAGTGTACTAGCGGGGTACTGGGGTACGCAGTATTTT. Translated: CAWSVLAGYWGTQYF.

The chain joins TRBV27 to TRBJ1-2, with 8 bases aligning to TRBD1. CDR1 and CDR2 from the germline V gene are MNHEY and SMNVEV (reference sequence). The CDR3 totals 13 residues. Unmatched junction bases numbered 5, after V lost 1 base and J lost 10 bases. The CDR3 DNA follows: TGTGCCAGCAGTTTATACAGGGGGAATATCTACACCTTC. This gives the protein CASSLYRGNIYTF.

This clone was detected only a few times. The chain carries TRBV28 and TRBJ1-5; 7 bases agree with TRBD1. Germline V gene lookup returns CDR1 MDHEN and CDR2 SYDVKM. Unmatched junction bases numbered 6, after V lost 4 bases and J lost 3 bases. This CDR3 is 15 amino acids long. DNA of the CDR3: TGTGCCAGCAGTTCCGTGGACAGGAACAATCAGCCCCAGCATTTT. Translated: CASSSVDRNNQPQHF.

The rearrangement joins TRBV4-3 to TRBJ2-5, with D perhaps TRBD2 (5 bases). V dropped 0 bases and J dropped 5 bases, with 13 bases sitting between them. This CDR3 spans 15 amino acids. Germline V gives CDR1 LGHNA, CDR2 YSLEER. CDR3: CASSQETGLGETQYF. CDR3 nucleotide sequence: TGCGCCAGCAGCCAAGAGACGGGATTGGGGGAGACCCAGTACTTC.

The chain uses TRBV28 and TRBJ1-2, with 9 nucleotides matching TRBD1. The CDR3 consists of 14 residues. V was pared by 3 bases and J by 4 bases, with 3 bases of the junction left unmatched. Germline-derived CDR1 and CDR2 are MDHEN and SYDVKM. CDR3 nucleotides: TGTGCCAGCAGTTTCCGGGACAGGGTCTATGGCTACACCTTC. Translated, it gives CASSFRDRVYGYTF.

The J gene is TRBJ2-7, the V gene TRBV6-1; 10 nucleotides agree with TRBD1. CDR3 length: 15 residues. The germline CDR1 and CDR2 sequences are MNHNS and SASEGT. The V segment lost 6 bases and the J segment 9 bases; nucleotides outside the gene matches: 14. The CDR3 DNA is TGTGCCAGCAGGCCCCGAGACAGGGGGCAAGGATGGCAGTACTTC. Translated, it gives CASRPRDRGQGWQYF.

This clone has only a few counts. This rearrangement joins TRBV4-2 to TRBJ1-1; D unresolved. Trimming removed 0 bases at V and 1 base at J, with 3 bases between. The CDR3 extends over 13 amino acids. Germline-derived CDR1 and CDR2 are LGHNA and YNFKEQ. The CDR3 here is CASSQDRNTEAFF. The CDR3 nucleotides are TGTGCCAGCAGCCAAGATAGGAACACTGAAGCTTTCTTT.

The J gene is TRBJ1-2, the V gene TRBV14; 7 bases are shared with TRBD1. CDR3 length: 15 residues. Germline V gene data show CDR1 as SGHDN and CDR2 as FVKESK. With V trimmed by 4 bases and J by 8 bases, 13 bases remained unmatched. CDR3 region: CASSPINRGVSGYTF. In nucleotides, the CDR3 is TGTGCCAGCAGCCCGATAAACAGGGGTGTCTCCGGCTACACCTTC.

This chain uses TRBV7-2 with TRBJ1-2, with D perhaps matching TRBD1 (5 bases). The CDR3 consists of 14 residues. Germline V CDR1 and CDR2: SGHTA, FQGNSA. V was shortened by 3 bases and J by 4 bases, with 12 bases between the two germline ends. The CDR3 nucleotides are TGTGCCAGCAGCTTCTCCGGGGGAACCTATGGCTACACCTTC. Its protein product is CASSFSGGTYGYTF.